This record looks at one T cell receptor beta chain sequence and its context. Methods used by the authors: Quantification of nucleated cells was approximated via reference gene primer amplification. Generated by immunoSEQ multiplex PCR, the TCRdb table keeps only in-frame clones and is missing some. V and J calls and clone size follow that table, whereas D and trimming were derived from the DNA. The table records around 70,000 clones, 80% of them present only once. The data were taken from a study of blood T cell repertoires in COVID-19. Across the whole study: There were acute and convalescent COVID-19 samples, and they came from the United States, Italy and Spain. Nucleic acid was either cDNA or gDNA, and it came from T cells, B-cell-depleted T cells, or PBMCs.

This CDR3 contains 11 residues. V lost 8 bases and J lost 2, with 6 bases in between. Germline V gene data show CDR1 as MNHEY and CDR2 as SVGAGI. The specimen was peripheral blood. This clonotype originated in a man between 70 and 80 years old who had recovered from COVID-19. The chain has TRBV6-5 and TRBJ2-5, with D tentatively TRBD2 (6 bases). CDR3 nucleotides: TGTGCCAGCCGGGGGCAAGAGACCCAGTACTTC. Its translation is CASRGQETQYF.